This T cell receptor beta chain is drawn from a study of tumor-infiltrating lymphocytes in oesophageal squamous cell carcinoma. TCRdb reprocessed the PCR reads via MiXCR and lists one record per CDR3 protein. There are approximately 11,000 distinct CDR3 sequences in the sample; about 50% occur only once, and roughly 19% lies in the top ten. Concerning this clonotype itself: One junction end does not reproduce the germline sequence, and a read error may be involved.

The CDR3 has 15 residues. Specimen: esophageal tumor tissue. This receptor was identified in a female donor with esophageal squamous cell carcinoma. The chain recombines TRBV5-3 with TRBJ1-1; D might be TRBD1 (5 bases). TRBV5-3 is recorded as an ORF, its role being uncertain. The DNA of the CDR3 is TGTGCCAGCAGCTTGGAGGCAGGGTTGAACACTGAAGCTTTCTTT. It yields the protein CASSLEAGLNTEAFF.